This T cell receptor (beta chain) emerged from a study of blood T cell repertoires in COVID-19. The CDR3 covers 13 residues. Trimming pared 2 bases from V and 8 bases from J, leaving 9 bases between. In the source study's methods: Cell counts per sample came from amplifying reference gene primers. Using immunoSEQ multiplex PCR, the repertoire was profiled, and TCRdb retains in-frame clones only, with some absent. The V and J calls and clone size were taken over from that table, and D and trimming were inferred from the DNA. This sample yields a few hundred thousand clones, of which 80% to 90% are seen a single time; around 10% belongs to the top ten. Two negative PCRs, clearance, or symptom resolution were required of recovered Cohort 3 donors.

The chain carries TRBV12-3 or TRBV12-4 and TRBJ2-2; D is perhaps TRBD1 (5 bases). This clonotype originated in a woman under 30 who had recovered from COVID-19. Input material: PBMCs or T cells enriched from blood (not recorded which). CDR3 DNA sequence: TGTGCCAGCAGTTTATTCAGGGAAGGGGAGCTGTTTTTT. Its protein product is CASSLFREGELFF.